This is a list of T cell receptor beta chains from one sample in a study of shared clonotypes between healthy human individuals. Profiled with immunoSEQ multiplex PCR; TCRdb holds only in-frame clones, not every one. The sample lists 530,000 or so clones, roughly 79% occurring once. The sample was PBMCs. All receptors come from a woman aged 40 to 55 in good health. Some clones in this sample may be carry-over from other donors' samples. Both conserved end residues are part of each CDR3. D genes are given only for firm matches. Size is stated for part of the rows, as once, few or many counts, or as a class when the clone is expanded.

J gene: TRBJ1-2; D gene: TRBD1; V gene: TRBV28; clone size: .; CDR3 DNA: TGTGCCAGCAGTTTCTCCGACAGGGTAGACTATGGCTACACCTTC; CDR3 protein: CASSFSDRVDYGYTF
J gene: TRBJ2-2; D gene: TRBD1; V gene: TRBV28; clone size: .; CDR3 DNA: TGTGCCAGCAGCGCAAGACCGGGACAGGGCGGAACCGGGGAGCTGTTTTTT; CDR3 protein: CASSARPGQGGTGELFF
J gene: TRBJ2-3; D gene: .; V gene: TRBV5-5; clone size: .; CDR3 DNA: TGTGCCAGCAGCTTGGGTTCCAGCAGCACAGATACGCAGTATTTT; CDR3 protein: CASSLGSSSTDTQYF
J gene: TRBJ1-1; D gene: .; V gene: TRBV11-2; clone size: once; CDR3 DNA: TGTGCCAGCAGCTTGACGGTGACCGCGGGAGGTCCTGAAGCTTTCTTT; CDR3 protein: CASSLTVTAGGPEAFF
J gene: TRBJ2-5; D gene: TRBD2; V gene: TRBV11-2; clone size: .; CDR3 DNA: TGTGCCAGCAGCTTATGGCTAGCGGAAGAGACCCAGTACTTC; CDR3 protein: CASSLWLAEETQYF
J gene: TRBJ1-6; D gene: .; V gene: TRBV5-6; clone size: .; CDR3 DNA: TGTGCCAGCAGCTTGGGCGCCGGGGGGTCGCGGTCACCCCTCCACTTT; CDR3 protein: CASSLGAGGSRSPLHF
J gene: TRBJ2-3; D gene: .; V gene: TRBV7-6; clone size: few; CDR3 DNA: TGTGCCAGCAGCTTAGGGGTCAGGAGCACAGATACGCAGTATTTT; CDR3 protein: CASSLGVRSTDTQYF
J gene: TRBJ2-7; D gene: TRBD1; V gene: TRBV2; clone size: few; CDR3 DNA: TGTGCCAGCAGCTTAGACAGGGACGGCGAGCAGTACTTC; CDR3 protein: CASSLDRDGEQYF
J gene: TRBJ2-7; D gene: .; V gene: TRBV10-3; clone size: once; CDR3 DNA: TGTGCCATCAGTGAGTCGAGATACGAGCAGTACTTC; CDR3 protein: CAISESRYEQYF
J gene: TRBJ2-4; D gene: TRBD1; V gene: TRBV28; clone size: .; CDR3 DNA: TGTGCCAGCAGTTTAGATTGGGGGACAGGGGCCAAAAACATTCAGTACTTC; CDR3 protein: CASSLDWGTGAKNIQYF
J gene: TRBJ2-7; D gene: .; V gene: TRBV28; clone size: .; CDR3 DNA: TGTGCCAGCAGTGAGCCTGATAGGCGATTCTACGAGCAGTACTTC; CDR3 protein: CASSEPDRRFYEQYF
J gene: TRBJ2-5; D gene: .; V gene: TRBV5-4; clone size: .; CDR3 DNA: TGTGCCAGCAGCTTGGGGGCAGGAGTACAACAAGAGACCCAGTACTTC; CDR3 protein: CASSLGAGVQQETQYF
J gene: TRBJ1-1; D gene: .; V gene: TRBV6-5; clone size: .; CDR3 DNA: TGTGCCAGCAGGCAGGCGGGGACTCACACTGAAGCTTTCTTT; CDR3 protein: CASRQAGTHTEAFF
J gene: TRBJ2-5; D gene: .; V gene: TRBV7-8; clone size: .; CDR3 DNA: TGTGCCAGCAGCCCAAGGTCCGGGGAAACTGAGACCCAGTACTTC; CDR3 protein: CASSPRSGETETQYF
J gene: TRBJ2-7; D gene: .; V gene: TRBV6-1; clone size: .; CDR3 DNA: TGTGCCAGCAGTGAATCCGGTGGCGGGCCCTACGAGCAGTACTTC; CDR3 protein: CASSESGGGPYEQYF
J gene: TRBJ2-3; D gene: .; V gene: TRBV7-9; clone size: .; CDR3 DNA: TGTGCCAGCAGCCTGCGCGATACGCAGTATTTT; CDR3 protein: CASSLRDTQYF
J gene: TRBJ2-5; D gene: .; V gene: TRBV28; clone size: .; CDR3 DNA: TGTGCCAGCAGTTTCCGGACTGGGCGGGAGACCCAGTACTTC; CDR3 protein: CASSFRTGRETQYF
J gene: TRBJ2-7; D gene: .; V gene: TRBV20-1; clone size: once; CDR3 DNA: TGCAGTGAGCAGGAAGACTACGAGCAGTACTTC; CDR3 protein: CSEQEDYEQYF
J gene: TRBJ2-2; D gene: TRBD2; V gene: TRBV11-3; clone size: .; CDR3 DNA: TGTGCCAGCAGCCCGACTAGCGGGGCGAACACCGGGGAGCTGTTTTTT; CDR3 protein: CASSPTSGANTGELFF
J gene: TRBJ2-7; D gene: TRBD2; V gene: TRBV7-2; clone size: .; CDR3 DNA: TGTGCCAGCAGCTTAGTGGTAGCGGGAGCTGGCGAGCAGTACTTC; CDR3 protein: CASSLVVAGAGEQYF
J gene: TRBJ1-1; D gene: .; V gene: TRBV18; clone size: .; CDR3 DNA: TGTGCCAGCTCACCACCGGCCAGTAACACTGAAGCTTTCTTT; CDR3 protein: CASSPPASNTEAFF
J gene: TRBJ2-5; D gene: TRBD2; V gene: TRBV9; clone size: once; CDR3 DNA: TGTGCCTCGACTAGCGGGACTCAAGAGACCCAGTACTTC; CDR3 protein: CASTSGTQETQYF
J gene: TRBJ1-2; D gene: .; V gene: TRBV7-8; clone size: once; CDR3 DNA: TGTGCCAGCAGCTTAAGTTTGGGGGGAGAGGGCTACACCTTC; CDR3 protein: CASSLSLGGEGYTF
J gene: TRBJ2-5; D gene: TRBD2; V gene: TRBV10-3; clone size: .; CDR3 DNA: TGTGCCATCAGCAGGAGACTAGCGGAGGGAGAGACCCAGTACTTC; CDR3 protein: CAISRRLAEGETQYF
J gene: TRBJ1-5; D gene: TRBD1; V gene: TRBV4-3; clone size: .; CDR3 DNA: TGCGCCAGCAGCCAACGGACAGGGGGAGCTTGGCCCCAGCATTTT; CDR3 protein: CASSQRTGGAWPQHF
J gene: TRBJ1-1; D gene: .; V gene: TRBV7-2; clone size: .; CDR3 DNA: TGTGCCAGCAGCTTTGGTGGGGCGAACACTGAAGCTTTCTTT; CDR3 protein: CASSFGGANTEAFF
J gene: TRBJ2-7; D gene: TRBD2; V gene: TRBV18; clone size: .; CDR3 DNA: TGTGCCAGCTCACCGGGGACTAGCGGGCTCTACGAGCAGTACTTC; CDR3 protein: CASSPGTSGLYEQYF
J gene: TRBJ2-7; D gene: .; V gene: TRBV2; clone size: few; CDR3 DNA: TGTGCCAGCACCCAAAGGGACGGAGCCTACGAGCAGTACTTC; CDR3 protein: CASTQRDGAYEQYF
J gene: TRBJ2-3; D gene: TRBD1; V gene: TRBV7-2; clone size: .; CDR3 DNA: TGTGCCAGCAGCTTAGGCTACCGGACAGGATCTAGCACAGATACGCAGTATTTT; CDR3 protein: CASSLGYRTGSSTDTQYF
J gene: TRBJ1-1; D gene: TRBD1; V gene: TRBV28; clone size: .; CDR3 DNA: TGTGCCAGCAGTTTATACCAAAAACAGGGGAGAAGACGTTCGTTGGACACTGAAGCTTTCTTT; CDR3 protein: CASSLYQKQGRRRSLDTEAFF
J gene: TRBJ2-3; D gene: TRBD2; V gene: TRBV5-1; clone size: once; CDR3 DNA: TGCGCCAGCAGCTTGGGGACTAGCGGGAGTGGAGGCACAGATACGCAGTATTTT; CDR3 protein: CASSLGTSGSGGTDTQYF
J gene: TRBJ2-5; D gene: .; V gene: TRBV9; clone size: .; CDR3 DNA: TGTGCCAGCAGTGAAACAGGGTCTGGAGAGACCCAGTACTTC; CDR3 protein: CASSETGSGETQYF
J gene: TRBJ1-2; D gene: .; V gene: TRBV5-4; clone size: few; CDR3 DNA: TGTGCCAGCAGCTCGGGACTCTCTGAGGGCTATGGCTACACCTTC; CDR3 protein: CASSSGLSEGYGYTF
J gene: TRBJ2-5; D gene: TRBD2; V gene: TRBV28; clone size: .; CDR3 DNA: TGTGCCACCGGGGGGGCGGGAGAGAGGAGTGAGACCCAGTACTTC; CDR3 protein: CATGGAGERSETQYF
J gene: TRBJ2-7; D gene: .; V gene: TRBV6-1; clone size: once; CDR3 DNA: TGTGCCAGCAGTGAAGCAGGGGACACCTCCTACGAGCAGTACTTC; CDR3 protein: CASSEAGDTSYEQYF
J gene: TRBJ2-7; D gene: TRBD2; V gene: TRBV25-1; clone size: many; CDR3 DNA: TGTGCCAGCAGTCGGACTAGCGGCTACGAGCAGTACTTC; CDR3 protein: CASSRTSGYEQYF
J gene: TRBJ2-1; D gene: .; V gene: TRBV10-2; clone size: .; CDR3 DNA: TGCGCCAGCAGGCCAGATAGCGGCTCCTACAATGAGCAGTTCTTC; CDR3 protein: CASRPDSGSYNEQFF
J gene: TRBJ2-7; D gene: .; V gene: TRBV27; clone size: .; CDR3 DNA: TGTGCCAGCACTTTAACGGCGGGCTGGCTCACCTACGAGCAGTACTTC; CDR3 protein: CASTLTAGWLTYEQYF
J gene: TRBJ1-4; D gene: TRBD1; V gene: TRBV5-1; clone size: .; CDR3 DNA: TGCGCCAGCAGCTTTTACAGGGGATCAAATGAAAAACTGTTTTTT; CDR3 protein: CASSFYRGSNEKLFF
J gene: TRBJ2-2; D gene: .; V gene: TRBV11-2; clone size: .; CDR3 DNA: TGTGCCAGCAGCTTAGAGGGTGGAAACACCGGGGAGCTGTTTTTT; CDR3 protein: CASSLEGGNTGELFF
J gene: TRBJ1-2; D gene: .; V gene: TRBV7-2; clone size: .; CDR3 DNA: TGTGCCAGCAGCCCGACTACACAGGGCTATGGCTACACCTTC; CDR3 protein: CASSPTTQGYGYTF
J gene: TRBJ1-3; D gene: .; V gene: TRBV27; clone size: .; CDR3 DNA: TGTGCCAGCAGCCCATCCGCCGGATCCACGGATGGAAACACCATATATTTT; CDR3 protein: CASSPSAGSTDGNTIYF
J gene: TRBJ2-2; D gene: .; V gene: TRBV15; clone size: .; CDR3 DNA: TGTGCCACCAGCAGAAGTTGGACCGGGGAGCTGTTTTTT; CDR3 protein: CATSRSWTGELFF
J gene: TRBJ1-4; D gene: .; V gene: TRBV4-2; clone size: .; CDR3 DNA: TGTGCCAGCAGCCAAGAGTCAGGGGAGGGATTTGAAAAACTGTTTTTT; CDR3 protein: CASSQESGEGFEKLFF
J gene: TRBJ1-1; D gene: TRBD1; V gene: TRBV7-9; clone size: .; CDR3 DNA: TGTGCCAGCAGCTTCCGACAGGGGGTTTCAGGGAACACTGAAGCTTTCTTT; CDR3 protein: CASSFRQGVSGNTEAFF
J gene: TRBJ2-3; D gene: .; V gene: TRBV6-4; clone size: .; CDR3 DNA: TGTGCCAGCAGTGAAGGGCAGGGGCCAGATACGCAGTATTTT; CDR3 protein: CASSEGQGPDTQYF
J gene: TRBJ2-7; D gene: TRBD2; V gene: TRBV29-1; clone size: .; CDR3 DNA: TGCAGCGTTGGATCAGCGGGAGTCAACGAGCAGTACTTC; CDR3 protein: CSVGSAGVNEQYF
J gene: TRBJ2-5; D gene: TRBD1; V gene: TRBV13; clone size: .; CDR3 DNA: TGTGCCAGCAGCTCGACCAACCGGGACAGAGAGGAGACCCAGTACTTC; CDR3 protein: CASSSTNRDREETQYF
J gene: TRBJ2-7; D gene: .; V gene: TRBV11-2; clone size: few; CDR3 DNA: TGTGCCAGCAGCCCCGGACCGGAAACCTACGAGCAGTACTTC; CDR3 protein: CASSPGPETYEQYF
J gene: TRBJ1-1; D gene: .; V gene: TRBV18; clone size: .; CDR3 DNA: TGTGCCAGCTCACGCGTTGACGGCACTGAAGCTTTCTTT; CDR3 protein: CASSRVDGTEAFF
J gene: TRBJ2-1; D gene: TRBD2; V gene: TRBV9; clone size: .; CDR3 DNA: TGTGCCAGCAGCGTCCATCCCGCCCGCGGGAGCGATGATGAGCAGTTCTTC; CDR3 protein: CASSVHPARGSDDEQFF